These 18 T cell receptor beta chains were sequenced from one sample in a study of cytomegalovirus exposure and HLA in healthy donors. The study ran its PCR with 60 Vbeta and 13 Jbeta primers. Libraries were prepared by immunoSEQ multiplex PCR; TCRdb keeps only in-frame clonotypes and omits some of them. The sample records about 120,000 clones, 77% being singletons. The sequenced material came from PBMCs. The receptors derive from a man aged 40-55 years in good health and CMV-seropositive.

V gene TRBV7-8 combines with J gene TRBJ2-7; D remains unclear. The CDR3 contains 15 residues. Germline-derived CDR1 and CDR2 are SGHVS and FQNEAQ. Trimming took 1 base from V and 1 from J, leaving 11 bases between them. The DNA of the CDR3 is TGTGCCAGCAGCTTAGAGCGTTCGAGGTCCTACGAGCAGTACTTC. Protein product: CASSLERSRSYEQYF.

V usage is TRBV11-2 and J usage is TRBJ1-2; weak D call: TRBD1 (6 bases). CDR1 and CDR2 from the germline V gene are SGHAT and FQNNGV. This CDR3 comprises 14 residues. The V gene lost 1 base and the J gene lost 2 bases, with 8 bases spanning the gap. The CDR3 loop reads CASSLGGLNYGYTF. Here the CDR3 DNA reads TGTGCCAGCAGCTTAGGGGGGCTAAACTATGGCTACACCTTC.

This rearrangement joins TRBV9 to TRBJ2-1; no clear D gene. In germline, CDR1 is SGDLS, CDR2 YYNGEE. The ends were cut back, 4 bases at V and 0 bases at J, with 11 bases in the middle. The CDR3 extends over 15 amino acids. In DNA, the CDR3 is TGTGCCAGCAGCCCTGGATACAGCTCCTACAATGAGCAGTTCTTC. Its translation is CASSPGYSSYNEQFF.

The genes are TRBV29-1 and TRBJ1-1; the match to TRBD1 covers 7 bases. Germline assignment: CDR1 SQVTM and CDR2 ANQGSEA. The CDR3 loop spans 14 amino acids. The ends lost 6 bases at V and 0 bases at J; junction bases unmatched: 7. CDR3 DNA sequence: TGCAGCGTGATGAACAGGGGTTTGAACACTGAAGCTTTCTTT. It is translated as CSVMNRGLNTEAFF.

A word on this clone: One junction end disagrees with the germline gene, perhaps due to a read error. The gene calls are TRBV7-2 and TRBJ2-6; D is possibly TRBD1 (5 bases). Germline V gene sequence: CDR1 SGHTA, CDR2 FQGNSA. The CDR3 is 17 amino acids. The CDR3 coding sequence is TGTGCCAGCAGCCTCCGTTGGGGTCTCTCTGGGGCCAACGGCCTGACTTTC. Its translation: CASSLRWGLSGANGLTF.

The genes are TRBV28 and TRBJ2-1; 9 bases are a match to TRBD1. CDR1 and CDR2 from the germline V gene are MDHEN and SYDVKM. V gave up 8 bases and J gave up 7 bases; unmatched junction bases: 12. The CDR3 is made up of 15 amino acids. CDR3: CASVTTGTGRNEQFF. The CDR3 coding sequence is TGTGCCAGCGTGACCACCGGGACAGGGCGAAATGAGCAGTTCTTC. Drawing the rest from reference TRBV28 and TRBJ2-1, the complete variable domain is DVKVTQSSRYLVKRTGEKVFLECVQDMDHENMFWYRQDPGLGLRLIYFSYDVKMKEKGDIPEGYSVSREKKERFSLILESASTNQTSMYLCASVTTGTGRNEQFFGPGTRLTVL.

CDR3 DNA sequence: TGTGCCAGCAGCGTAGACGGGGTCGTTTCACCCCTCCACTTT. It specifies CASSVDGVVSPLHF. The chain combines TRBV9 with TRBJ1-6; D is unclear. Germline CDR1 and CDR2: SGDLS and YYNGEE. The CDR3 is made up of 14 amino acids. V dropped 0 bases and J dropped 9 bases, with 10 bases sitting between them.

This sequence joins TRBV4-1 and TRBJ1-5; D unclear. V lost 3 bases to trimming and J lost 0 bases, with 9 bases between them. The CDR3 loop spans 15 amino acids. Germline V gives CDR1 MGHRA, CDR2 YSYEKL. CDR3: CASSHGSNSNQPQHF. CDR3 coding DNA: TGCGCCAGCAGCCATGGGAGCAATAGCAATCAGCCCCAGCATTTT.

The V call is TRBV6-6, the J call TRBJ2-7, with D perhaps TRBD1 (6 bases). The V gene's germline CDR1 is MNHNY and CDR2 SVGAGI (reference sequence). V was cut by 6 bases and J by 5 bases, with 14 bases left in between. The CDR3 sequence is 13 residues long. This CDR3 is CASRPQGLHEQYF. The CDR3 region has the DNA TGTGCCAGCAGGCCACAGGGTTTACACGAGCAGTACTTC.

The chain uses TRBV7-9 and TRBJ2-2, with 7 bases matching TRBD1. Germline CDR1 SEHNR, CDR2 FQNEAQ (reference sequence). Trimming cost V 5 bases and J 1 base; bases outside gene matches: 10. The CDR3 is 17 residues long. The CDR3: CASSPGMGQKNTGELFF. The CDR3, as DNA: TGTGCCAGCAGCCCAGGTATGGGACAGAAGAACACCGGGGAGCTGTTTTTT.

The V gene is TRBV4-2, the J gene TRBJ2-5, with TRBD2 identical over 12 bases. The germline gives CDR1 LGHNA, CDR2 YNFKEQ. J lost 2 bases, V lost 2 bases, and 0 bases had no gene match. The CDR3 length is 15 residues. The CDR3 DNA follows: TGTGCCAGCAGCCAACTAGCGGGGGGGCAAGAGACCCAGTACTTC. This encodes CASSQLAGGQETQYF.

The V call is TRBV14, the J call TRBJ1-5; 7 bases align to TRBD1. J was trimmed by 7 bases and V by 2 bases; bases with no gene match: 20. This CDR3 comprises 19 residues. The germline V gene encodes CDR1 SGHDN and CDR2 FVKESK. CDR3 loop: CASSQPRGSGQIASQPQHF. In DNA form, the CDR3 reads TGTGCCAGCAGCCAACCTCGAGGCTCGGGACAGATCGCTTCCCAGCCCCAGCATTTT.

The chain combines TRBV30 with TRBJ2-1; tentatively, D is TRBD2 (7 bases). This CDR3 has 14 residues. Per the germline V gene, CDR1 is GTSNPN and CDR2 is SVGIG (reference sequence). V shed 4 bases and J shed 8 bases, with 18 bases lying between them. For the CDR3, the DNA is TGTGCCTGGACGGCGGGGGCCGGTGGGGATGAGCAGTTCTTC. Translating gives CAWTAGAGGDEQFF.

V usage is TRBV5-6 and J usage is TRBJ1-2, with D hard to call. V lost 4 bases to trimming and J lost 4 bases, with 11 bases between them. Germline V gene lookup returns CDR1 SGHDT and CDR2 YYEEEE. The CDR3 length is 13 residues. For the CDR3, the DNA is TGTGCCAGCAGCAAATACGGACTCTATGGCTACACCTTC. It specifies CASSKYGLYGYTF.

This chain connects TRBV18 to TRBJ2-3; a weak D match, TRBD2 (5 bases). Trimming took off 0 bases at V and 5 bases at J, with 15 bases between the two ends. Germline loops: CDR1 KGHSH, CDR2 LQKENI. This CDR3 has 16 residues. The chain's CDR3 is CASSPPVRGIEDTQYF. The CDR3 nucleotides read TGTGCCAGCTCACCACCGGTCCGGGGAATTGAAGATACGCAGTATTTT.

The rearrangement joins TRBV7-3 to TRBJ2-5; 10 positions match TRBD1. The CDR3 loop spans 14 amino acids. Trimming removed 2 bases from V and 5 bases from J; junction bases left unmatched: 2. Germline CDR1 and CDR2: SGHTA and FQGTGA. DNA for the CDR3: TGTGCCAGCAGCTTAGGACAGGGGGTCGAGACCCAGTACTTC. It yields the protein CASSLGQGVETQYF.

This clone was seen only once. The V call is TRBV5-1, the J call TRBJ2-1; 9 bases are a match to TRBD2. Per germline, CDR1 SGHRS and CDR2 YFSETQ. With 1 base clipped from V and 7 bases from J, the junction kept 9 bases outside the gene matches. This CDR3 comprises 16 residues. Here the CDR3 reads CASSLSSGGPQNEQFF. In DNA, the CDR3 is TGCGCCAGCAGCTTGAGTAGCGGGGGCCCCCAAAATGAGCAGTTCTTC. Full variable domain (remainder filled in from reference TRBV5-1 and TRBJ2-1): KAGVTQTPRYLIKTRGQQVTLSCSPISGHRSVSWYQQTPGQGLQFLFEYFSETQRNKGNFPGRFSGRQFSNSRSEMNVSTLELGDSALYLCASSLSSGGPQNEQFFGPGTRLTVL.

This chain joins TRBV29-1 and TRBJ1-2; 8 positions agree with TRBD1. Germline V gives CDR1 SQVTM, CDR2 ANQGSEA. This CDR3 has 17 amino acids. Unmatched junction bases numbered 18, after V lost 4 bases and J lost 5 bases. The CDR3 reads CSVALRTGGRLLYGYTF. Written as DNA, the CDR3 is TGCAGCGTTGCCCTTCGAACAGGGGGGAGGTTGCTGTATGGCTACACCTTC.